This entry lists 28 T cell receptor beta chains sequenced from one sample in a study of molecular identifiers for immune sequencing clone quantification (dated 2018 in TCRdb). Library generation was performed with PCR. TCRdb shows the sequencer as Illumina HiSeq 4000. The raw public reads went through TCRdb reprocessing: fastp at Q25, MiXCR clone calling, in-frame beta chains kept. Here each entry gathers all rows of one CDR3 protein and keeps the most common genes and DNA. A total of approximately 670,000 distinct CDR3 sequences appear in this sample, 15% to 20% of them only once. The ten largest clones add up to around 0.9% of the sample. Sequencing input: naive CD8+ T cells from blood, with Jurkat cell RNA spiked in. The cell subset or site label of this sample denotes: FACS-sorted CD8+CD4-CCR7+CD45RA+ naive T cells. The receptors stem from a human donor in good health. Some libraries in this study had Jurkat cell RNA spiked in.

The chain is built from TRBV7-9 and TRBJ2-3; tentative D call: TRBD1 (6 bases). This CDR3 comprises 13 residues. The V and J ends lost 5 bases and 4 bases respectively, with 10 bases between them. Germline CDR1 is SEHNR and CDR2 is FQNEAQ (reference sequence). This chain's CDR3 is CASSEQGSDTQYF. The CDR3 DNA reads TGTGCCAGCAGCGAACAGGGTTCAGATACGCAGTATTTT. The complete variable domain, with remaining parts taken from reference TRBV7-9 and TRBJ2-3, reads DTGVSQNPRHKITKRGQNVTFRCDPISEHNRLYWYRQTLGQGPEFLTYFQNEAQLEKSRLLSDRFSAERPKGSFSTLEIQRTEQGDSAMYLCASSEQGSDTQYFGPGTRLTVL.

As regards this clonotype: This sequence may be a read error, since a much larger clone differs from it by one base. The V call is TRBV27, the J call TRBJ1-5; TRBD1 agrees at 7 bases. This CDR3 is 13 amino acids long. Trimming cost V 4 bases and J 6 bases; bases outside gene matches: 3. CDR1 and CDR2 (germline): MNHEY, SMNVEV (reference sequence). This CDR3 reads CASSYRDSQPQHF. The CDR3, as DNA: TGTGCCAGCAGTTACCGGGACAGTCAGCCCCAGCATTTT.

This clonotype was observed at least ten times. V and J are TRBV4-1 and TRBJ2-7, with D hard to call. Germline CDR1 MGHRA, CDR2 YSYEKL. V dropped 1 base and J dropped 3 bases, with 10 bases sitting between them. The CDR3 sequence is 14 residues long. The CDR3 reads CASSQVIPGYEQYF. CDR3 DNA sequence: TGCGCCAGCAGCCAAGTAATCCCAGGCTACGAGCAGTACTTC.

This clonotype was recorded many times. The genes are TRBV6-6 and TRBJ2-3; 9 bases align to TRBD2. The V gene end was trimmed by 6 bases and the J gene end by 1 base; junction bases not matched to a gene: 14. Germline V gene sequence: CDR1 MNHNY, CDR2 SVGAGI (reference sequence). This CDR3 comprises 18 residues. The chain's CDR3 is CASSPTVSSGDGTDTQYF. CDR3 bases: TGTGCCAGCAGCCCCACGGTTTCTAGCGGGGACGGCACAGATACGCAGTATTTT.

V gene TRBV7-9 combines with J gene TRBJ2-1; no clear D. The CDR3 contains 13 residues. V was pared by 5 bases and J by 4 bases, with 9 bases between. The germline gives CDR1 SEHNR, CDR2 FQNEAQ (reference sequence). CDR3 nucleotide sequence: TGTGCCAGCAGCCCGGTCGAGTACAATGAGCAGTTCTTC. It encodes CASSPVEYNEQFF.

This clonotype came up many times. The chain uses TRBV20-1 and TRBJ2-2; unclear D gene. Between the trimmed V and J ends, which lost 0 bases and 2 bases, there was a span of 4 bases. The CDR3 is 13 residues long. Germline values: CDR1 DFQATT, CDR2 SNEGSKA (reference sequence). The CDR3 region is CSARDPNTGELFF. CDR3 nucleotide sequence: TGCAGTGCTAGAGACCCCAACACCGGGGAGCTGTTTTTT.

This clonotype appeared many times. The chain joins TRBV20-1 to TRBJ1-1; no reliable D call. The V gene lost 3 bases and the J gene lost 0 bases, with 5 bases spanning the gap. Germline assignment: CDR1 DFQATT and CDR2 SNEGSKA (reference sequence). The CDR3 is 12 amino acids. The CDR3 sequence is CSARELNTEAFF. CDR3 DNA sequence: TGCAGTGCTAGGGAACTGAACACTGAAGCTTTCTTT.

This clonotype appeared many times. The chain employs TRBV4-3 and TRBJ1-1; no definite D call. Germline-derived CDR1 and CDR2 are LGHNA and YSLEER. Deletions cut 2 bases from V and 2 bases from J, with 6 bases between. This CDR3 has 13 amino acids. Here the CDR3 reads CASSQSYNTEAFF. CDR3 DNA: TGCGCCAGCAGCCAATCTTATAACACTGAAGCTTTCTTT.

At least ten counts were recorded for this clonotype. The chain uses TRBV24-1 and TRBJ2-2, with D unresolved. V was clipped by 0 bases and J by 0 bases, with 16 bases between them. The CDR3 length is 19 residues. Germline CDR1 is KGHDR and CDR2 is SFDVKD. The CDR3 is CATSDLSLPQPPNTGELFF. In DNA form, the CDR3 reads TGTGCCACCAGTGATTTGTCACTACCGCAGCCGCCGAACACCGGGGAGCTGTTTTTT.

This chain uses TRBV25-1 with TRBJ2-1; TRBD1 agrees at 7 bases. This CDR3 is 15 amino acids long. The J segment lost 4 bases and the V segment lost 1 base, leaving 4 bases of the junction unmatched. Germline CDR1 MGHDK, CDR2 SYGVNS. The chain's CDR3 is CASSELGTAYNEQFF. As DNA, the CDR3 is TGTGCCAGCAGTGAATTGGGGACAGCTTACAATGAGCAGTTCTTC.

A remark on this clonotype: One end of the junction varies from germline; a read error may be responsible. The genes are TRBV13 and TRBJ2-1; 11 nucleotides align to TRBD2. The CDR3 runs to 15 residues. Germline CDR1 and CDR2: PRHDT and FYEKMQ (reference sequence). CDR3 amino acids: CASSAGLADHNDQFF. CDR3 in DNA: TGTGCCAGCAGCGCGGGACTAGCGGACCACAATGACCAGTTCTTC.

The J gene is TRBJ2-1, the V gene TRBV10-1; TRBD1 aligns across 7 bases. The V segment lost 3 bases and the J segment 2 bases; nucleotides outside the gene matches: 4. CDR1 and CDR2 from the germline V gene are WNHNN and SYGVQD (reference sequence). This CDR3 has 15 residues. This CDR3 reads CASSDYRGPYNEQFF. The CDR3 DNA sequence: TGCGCCAGCAGTGATTACAGGGGCCCCTACAATGAGCAGTTCTTC.

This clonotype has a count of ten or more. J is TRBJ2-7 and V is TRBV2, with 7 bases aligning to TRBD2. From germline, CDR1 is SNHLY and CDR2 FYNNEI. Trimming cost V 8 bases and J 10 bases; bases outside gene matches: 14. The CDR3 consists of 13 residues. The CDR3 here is CASFGPPREEQYF. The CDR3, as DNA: TGTGCCAGCTTTGGACCTCCCCGGGAGGAACAGTACTTC.

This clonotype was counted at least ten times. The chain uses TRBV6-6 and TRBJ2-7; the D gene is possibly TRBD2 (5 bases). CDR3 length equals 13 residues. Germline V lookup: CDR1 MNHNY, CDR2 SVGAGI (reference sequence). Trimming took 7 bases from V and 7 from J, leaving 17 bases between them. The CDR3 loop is CASTPTRGWEQYF. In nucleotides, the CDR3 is TGTGCCAGCACTCCTACCCGAGGGTGGGAGCAGTACTTC.

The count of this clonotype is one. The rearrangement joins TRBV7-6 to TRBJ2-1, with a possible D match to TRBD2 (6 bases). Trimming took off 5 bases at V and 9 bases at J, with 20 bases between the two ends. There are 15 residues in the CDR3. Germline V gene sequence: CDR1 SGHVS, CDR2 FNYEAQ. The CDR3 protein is CASSLAQWDLGEQFF. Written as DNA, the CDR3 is TGTGCCAGCAGCCTTGCCCAGTGGGACTTGGGTGAGCAGTTCTTC.

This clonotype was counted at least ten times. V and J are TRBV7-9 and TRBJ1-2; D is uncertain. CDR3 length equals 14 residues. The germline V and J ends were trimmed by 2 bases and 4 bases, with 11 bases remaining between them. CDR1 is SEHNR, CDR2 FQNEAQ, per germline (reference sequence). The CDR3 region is CASSLPTNPYGYTF. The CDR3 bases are TGTGCCAGCAGCTTACCGACAAACCCCTATGGCTACACCTTC.

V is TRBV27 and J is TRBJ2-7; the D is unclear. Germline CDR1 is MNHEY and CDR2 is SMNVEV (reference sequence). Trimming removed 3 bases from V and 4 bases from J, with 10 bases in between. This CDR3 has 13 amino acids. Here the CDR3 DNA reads TGTGCCAGCAGTTTCCATGGGGTATACGAGCAGTACTTC. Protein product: CASSFHGVYEQYF.

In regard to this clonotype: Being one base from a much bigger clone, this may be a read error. The CDR3 coding sequence is TGCGCCAGCGGCCAAATATCCGGGGCCTACGAGCAGTACTTC. Encoded protein: CASGQISGAYEQYF. The rearrangement links TRBV4-3 to TRBJ2-7, with a tentative D call TRBD2 (5 bases). The CDR3 is 14 residues long. CDR1 is LGHNA, CDR2 YSLEER, per germline.

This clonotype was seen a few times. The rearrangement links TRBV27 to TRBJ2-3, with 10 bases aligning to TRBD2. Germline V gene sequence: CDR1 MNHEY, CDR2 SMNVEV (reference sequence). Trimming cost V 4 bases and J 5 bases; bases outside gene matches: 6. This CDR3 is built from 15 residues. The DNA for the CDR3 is TGTGCCAGCAGTTCTCTAGCGGGAGAGGGAGATACGCAGTATTTT. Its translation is CASSSLAGEGDTQYF.

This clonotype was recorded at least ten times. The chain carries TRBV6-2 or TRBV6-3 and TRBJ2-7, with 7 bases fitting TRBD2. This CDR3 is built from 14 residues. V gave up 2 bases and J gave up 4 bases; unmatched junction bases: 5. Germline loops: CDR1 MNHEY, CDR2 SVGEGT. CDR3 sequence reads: CASSYGVAGYEQYF. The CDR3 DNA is TGTGCCAGCAGTTACGGTGTAGCGGGTTACGAGCAGTACTTC.

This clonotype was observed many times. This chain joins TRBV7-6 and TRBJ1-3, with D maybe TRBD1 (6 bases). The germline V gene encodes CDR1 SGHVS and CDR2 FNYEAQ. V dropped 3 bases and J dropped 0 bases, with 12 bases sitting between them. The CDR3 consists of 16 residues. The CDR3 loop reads CASSLVGQSSGNTIYF. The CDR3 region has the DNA TGTGCCAGCAGCTTGGTTGGACAGAGCTCTGGAAACACCATATATTTT.

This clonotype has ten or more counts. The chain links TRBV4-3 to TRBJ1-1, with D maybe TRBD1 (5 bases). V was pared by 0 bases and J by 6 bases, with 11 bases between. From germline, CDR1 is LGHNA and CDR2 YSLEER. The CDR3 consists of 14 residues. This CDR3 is CASSQDISGAEAFF. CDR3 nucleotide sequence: TGCGCCAGCAGCCAAGATATTTCGGGGGCTGAAGCTTTCTTT.

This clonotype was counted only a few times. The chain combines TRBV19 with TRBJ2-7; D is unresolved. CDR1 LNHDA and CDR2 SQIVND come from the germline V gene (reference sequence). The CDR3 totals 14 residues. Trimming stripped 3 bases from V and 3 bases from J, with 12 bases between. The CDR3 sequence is CASSMTHGYYEQYF. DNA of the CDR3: TGTGCCAGTAGTATGACCCACGGATACTACGAGCAGTACTTC.

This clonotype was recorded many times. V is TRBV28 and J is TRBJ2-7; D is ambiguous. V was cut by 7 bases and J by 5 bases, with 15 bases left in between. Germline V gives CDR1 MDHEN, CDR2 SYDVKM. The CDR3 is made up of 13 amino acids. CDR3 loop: CASTWSGRDEQYF. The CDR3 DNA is TGTGCCAGCACTTGGTCCGGTCGTGACGAGCAGTACTTC.

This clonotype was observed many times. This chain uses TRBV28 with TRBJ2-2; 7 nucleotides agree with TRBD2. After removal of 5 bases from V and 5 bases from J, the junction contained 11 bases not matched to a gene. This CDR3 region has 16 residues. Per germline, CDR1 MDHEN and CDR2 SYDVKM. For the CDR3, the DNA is TGTGCCAGCAGTCTTATCGGACTAGGTTTGACCGGGGAGCTGTTTTTT. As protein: CASSLIGLGLTGELFF.

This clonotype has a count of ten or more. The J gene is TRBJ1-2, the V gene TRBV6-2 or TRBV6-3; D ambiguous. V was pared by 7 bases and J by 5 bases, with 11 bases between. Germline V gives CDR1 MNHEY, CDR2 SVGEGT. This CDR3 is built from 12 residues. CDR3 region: CASTTGWYGYTF. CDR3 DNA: TGTGCCAGCACGACGGGTTGGTATGGCTACACCTTC.

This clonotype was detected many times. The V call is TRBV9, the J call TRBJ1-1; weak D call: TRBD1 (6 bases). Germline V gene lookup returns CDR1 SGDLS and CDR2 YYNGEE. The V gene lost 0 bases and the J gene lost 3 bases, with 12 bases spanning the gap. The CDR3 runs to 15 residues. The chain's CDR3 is CASSVGSGADTEAFF. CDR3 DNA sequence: TGTGCCAGCAGCGTAGGGTCAGGGGCTGACACTGAAGCTTTCTTT.

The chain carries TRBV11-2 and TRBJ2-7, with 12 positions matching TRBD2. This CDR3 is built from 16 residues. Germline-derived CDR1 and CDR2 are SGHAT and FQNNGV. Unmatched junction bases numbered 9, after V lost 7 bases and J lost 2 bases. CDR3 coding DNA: TGTGCCAGCAACCGACTAGCGGGGGATCCAACCTACGAGCAGTACTTC. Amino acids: CASNRLAGDPTYEQYF.